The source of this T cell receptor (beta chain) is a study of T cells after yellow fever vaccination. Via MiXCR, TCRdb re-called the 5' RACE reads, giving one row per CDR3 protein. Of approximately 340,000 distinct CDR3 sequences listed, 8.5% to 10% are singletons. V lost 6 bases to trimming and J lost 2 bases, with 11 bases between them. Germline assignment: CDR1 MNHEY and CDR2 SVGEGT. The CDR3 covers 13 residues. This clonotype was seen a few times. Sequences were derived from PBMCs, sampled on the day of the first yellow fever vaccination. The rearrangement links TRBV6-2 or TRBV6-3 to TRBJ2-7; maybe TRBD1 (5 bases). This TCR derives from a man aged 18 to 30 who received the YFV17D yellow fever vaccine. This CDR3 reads CASSIGHAYEQYV. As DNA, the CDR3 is TGTGCCAGCAGCATCGGACACGCCTACGAGCAGTACGTC.